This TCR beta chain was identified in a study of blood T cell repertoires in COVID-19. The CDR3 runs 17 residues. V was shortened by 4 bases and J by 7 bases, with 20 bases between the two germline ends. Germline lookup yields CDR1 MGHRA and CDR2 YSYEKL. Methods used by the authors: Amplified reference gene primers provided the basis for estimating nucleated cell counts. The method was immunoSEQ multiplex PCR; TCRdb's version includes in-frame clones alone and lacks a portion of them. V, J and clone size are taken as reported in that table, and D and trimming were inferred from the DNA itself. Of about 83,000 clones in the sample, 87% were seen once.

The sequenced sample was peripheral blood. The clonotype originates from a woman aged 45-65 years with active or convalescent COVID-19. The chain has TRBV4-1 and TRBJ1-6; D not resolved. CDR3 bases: TGCGCCAGCAGCCCAAGAACCGAGGAGGGAAGAAATTCACCCCTCCACTTT. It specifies CASSPRTEEGRNSPLHF.